Each of the 32 T cell receptor beta chains below was sequenced from the same sample in a study of blood T cells in healthy people across ages. With a J-beta primer mix and a sample-barcoded 5' primer, a second PCR ran roughly 6 to 11 cycles. In TCRdb, the 5' RACE reads were re-called with MiXCR into one record per CDR3 protein. The sample lists 600,000 to 1,000,000 distinct CDR3 sequences; 20% to 25% were seen once. These sequences were also reported in another study, on T cells of mothers and their children.

Sequencing used blood. Receptor source: a boy between 10 and 17 years old in good health.

This clonotype was observed a few times. CDR3 sequence (DNA): TGTGCCAGCAGCTTAGGCGGGGAGGTCTGGGCAACTAATGAAAAACTGTTTTTT. Its translation: CASSLGGEVWATNEKLFF. The chain has TRBV7-2 and TRBJ1-4, with D uncertain. CDR3 length: 18 amino acids. CDR1 and CDR2 (germline): SGHTA, FQGNSA. Between the trimmed V and J ends, which lost 1 base and 0 bases, there was a span of 15 bases.

The chain combines TRBV20-1 with TRBJ2-2; tentatively, D is TRBD2 (6 bases). There are 14 residues in the CDR3. V was shortened by 6 bases and J by 0 bases, with 11 bases between the two germline ends. The germline CDR1 and CDR2 sequences are DFQATT and SNEGSKA (reference sequence). The DNA of the CDR3 is TGCAGTGCCGCGGGACTGGCGAACACCGGGGAGCTGTTTTTT. It codes for CSAAGLANTGELFF.

This clonotype was found a few times. The rearrangement uses TRBV2 and TRBJ2-7; 8 nucleotides agree with TRBD2. This CDR3 region has 14 residues. CDR1 SNHLY and CDR2 FYNNEI come from the germline V gene. Trimming took 6 bases from V and 4 from J; bases not matched to a gene: 8. CDR3 protein: CASRETGTRYEQYF. CDR3 DNA sequence: TGTGCCAGCAGGGAAACCGGGACTAGGTACGAGCAGTACTTC.

This chain links TRBV21-1 with TRBJ2-5; the listed D gene, TRBD1, was not tested against the DNA. TRBV21-1 is labeled a pseudogene. This CDR3 has 13 residues. In DNA, the CDR3 is TGTGCCACCCACCGACAGGGAGGGGAGACCCAGTACTTC. Its protein product is CATHRQGGETQYF.

The rearrangement links TRBV29-1 to TRBJ1-1; possibly TRBD1 for D (6 bases). The CDR3 sequence is 13 residues long. The germline V and J ends were trimmed by 7 bases and 3 bases, with 15 bases remaining between them. Germline V CDR1 and CDR2: SQVTM, ANQGSEA. Here the CDR3 DNA reads TGCAGCGCCCGGACAGTGTTGGACACTGAAGCTTTCTTT. Translated, it gives CSARTVLDTEAFF.

This clonotype was counted between two and nine times. This chain uses TRBV28 with TRBJ2-5; no firm D call. V gave up 8 bases and J gave up 6 bases, with 10 bases separating them. CDR3 length: 11 residues. Germline loops: CDR1 MDHEN, CDR2 SYDVKM. CDR3 residues: CASSNGKTQYF. The CDR3 DNA follows: TGTGCCAGCTCCAATGGGAAGACCCAGTACTTC.

In DNA, the CDR3 is TGCGCCAGCAGCTTGGACCTGATTACTAGTCAAGAGACCCAGTACTTC. It is translated as CASSLDLITSQETQYF. The V call is TRBV5-1, the J call TRBJ2-5; weak D call: TRBD2 (5 bases). The germline V gene encodes CDR1 SGHRS and CDR2 YFSETQ. V was shortened by 0 bases and J by 2 bases, with 14 bases between the two germline ends. This CDR3 has 16 amino acids.

This clonotype was seen only a few times. The J gene is TRBJ2-7, the V gene TRBV28; D gene ambiguous. CDR1 and CDR2 from the germline V gene are MDHEN and SYDVKM. The CDR3 totals 14 residues. V was cut by 1 base and J by 0 bases, with 7 bases left in between. The CDR3 sequence: CASSLFGFSYEQYF. The DNA of the CDR3 is TGTGCCAGCAGTTTATTCGGCTTCTCCTACGAGCAGTACTTC.

The chain is built from TRBV7-3 and TRBJ1-4; 7 bases agree with TRBD1. V lost 1 base to trimming and J lost 0 bases; unmatched junction nucleotides: 8. CDR1 and CDR2 (germline): SGHTA, FQGTGA. The CDR3 is made up of 18 amino acids. The CDR3 here is CASSLRVSQGATNEKLFF. In DNA form, the CDR3 reads TGTGCCAGCAGCTTAAGGGTTTCTCAGGGGGCAACTAATGAAAAACTGTTTTTT.

The chain carries TRBV7-6 and TRBJ2-1, with D unresolved. The CDR3 length is 16 residues. Germline V gene lookup returns CDR1 SGHVS and CDR2 FNYEAQ. With 1 base removed from V and 8 bases from J, the gap between germline ends came to 18 bases. The CDR3 is CASSLVAASKWDEQFF. In nucleotides, the CDR3 is TGTGCCAGCAGCTTAGTGGCAGCATCTAAGTGGGATGAGCAGTTCTTC. Filled out from reference TRBV7-6 and TRBJ2-1, the complete variable domain reads GAGVSQSPRYKVTKRGQDVALRCDPISGHVSLYWYRQALGQGPEFLTYFNYEAQQDKSGLPNDRFSAERPEGSISTLTIQRTEQRDSAMYRCASSLVAASKWDEQFFGPGTRLTVL.

This clonotype was detected a few times. The V and J genes are TRBV5-4 and TRBJ2-3, with TRBD1 matching over 8 bases. This CDR3 is built from 16 residues. Trimming removed 3 bases from V and 3 bases from J; junction bases left unmatched: 9. Germline CDR1 and CDR2: SGHNT and YYREEE (reference sequence). As DNA, the CDR3 is TGTGCCAGCAGCTACCCCGGGACAGGAGGAACAGATACGCAGTATTTT. Amino acids: CASSYPGTGGTDTQYF.

A few counts support this clonotype. This chain links TRBV3-1 with TRBJ2-3; the match to TRBD1 covers 8 bases. Germline CDR1 reads LGHDT; CDR2 reads YNNKEL (reference sequence). This CDR3 contains 16 residues. V shed 0 bases, J shed 4 bases, and the junction held 6 bases outside the gene matches. CDR3 loop: CASSQDPTGVSDTQYF. CDR3 DNA: TGTGCCAGCAGCCAAGATCCGACAGGGGTTTCAGATACGCAGTATTTT.

V is TRBV3-1 and J is TRBJ2-5; D gene ambiguous. V gave up 3 bases and J gave up 5 bases, with 10 bases separating them. The CDR3 sequence is 13 residues long. Germline V gene sequence: CDR1 LGHDT, CDR2 YNNKEL (reference sequence). The CDR3 protein is CASSHHAAETQYF. DNA for the CDR3: TGTGCCAGCAGCCATCACGCGGCGGAGACCCAGTACTTC.

The J gene is TRBJ1-2, the V gene TRBV5-1; D not certain. Trimming removed 0 bases from V and 4 bases from J, with 16 bases in between. Looked up from germline, CDR1 is SGHRS and CDR2 is YFSETQ. CDR3 size: 16 residues. CDR3 DNA: TGCGCCAGCAGCTTGGCCCCGGCCCCGAACCGCTATGGCTACACCTTC. Protein product: CASSLAPAPNRYGYTF.

This clonotype was picked up a small number of times. CDR3 amino acids: CASSPGPGISNEQFF. In DNA, the CDR3 is TGTGCCAGCAGTCCGGGACCAGGGATCTCCAATGAGCAGTTCTTC. This chain links TRBV6-1 with TRBJ2-1; perhaps D is TRBD1 or TRBD2 (5 bases each). V lost 5 bases and J 6 bases, leaving 17 bases between the germline ends. CDR1 is MNHNS and CDR2 is SASEGT in the germline V gene. CDR3 length: 15 residues.

The V gene is TRBV18, the J gene TRBJ2-5, with D unresolved. CDR1 is KGHSH, CDR2 LQKENI, per germline. The CDR3 runs to 12 residues. V was clipped by 5 bases and J by 3 bases, with 7 bases between them. CDR3 sequence: CASSVVEETQYF. CDR3 bases: TGTGCCAGCTCAGTTGTGGAAGAGACCCAGTACTTC.

This clonotype turned up a few times. The genes are TRBV15 and TRBJ1-2, with 10 bases fitting TRBD1. The CDR3 covers 16 residues. J lost 2 bases, V lost 3 bases, and 6 bases had no gene match. Germline V lookup: CDR1 LNHNV, CDR2 YYDKDF (reference sequence). The CDR3 loop reads CATSSNLGQGNYGYTF. The CDR3 DNA reads TGTGCCACCAGCAGCAATCTGGGACAGGGGAACTATGGCTACACCTTC.

This clonotype was recorded once. The rearrangement joins TRBV20-1 to TRBJ2-1; no definite D call. The J call may be wrong; the DNA end is better matched by TRBJ2-5. From germline, CDR1 is DFQATT and CDR2 SNEGSKA (reference sequence). The CDR3 length is 12 residues. The DNA of the CDR3 is TGCAGTGCTAGAGACTACAGCCGGCCCCAGTACTTC. This sequence encodes CSARDYSRPQYF.

This clonotype was picked up a small number of times. This rearrangement joins TRBV3-1 to TRBJ1-4, with a tentative D call TRBD1 (5 bases). This CDR3 is built from 14 residues. Trimming stripped 6 bases from V and 3 bases from J, with 11 bases between. Germline CDR1 LGHDT, CDR2 YNNKEL (reference sequence). The CDR3 coding sequence is TGTGCCAGCAGACACAGGTCGGCTAATGAAAAACTGTTTTTT. Residues: CASRHRSANEKLFF.

This clonotype was counted only a few times. The genes are TRBV20-1 and TRBJ2-4, with TRBD1 identical over 7 bases. The CDR3 totals 12 residues. The germline gives CDR1 DFQATT, CDR2 SNEGSKA (reference sequence). J lost 10 bases, V lost 3 bases, and 6 bases had no gene match. The CDR3 loop is CSARWDSSIQYF. The DNA for the CDR3 is TGCAGTGCTAGGTGGGACAGCTCAATTCAGTACTTC.

With respect to this clonotype: A junction end diverges from the germline sequence, so it may reflect a read error. The chain recombines TRBV12-3 or TRBV12-4 with TRBJ2-1, with 11 bases lining up with TRBD2. The CDR3 is 19 amino acids. The CDR3 coding sequence is TGTGCCAGCAGGCTTACCGGGACTAGCGGACTACGGGGGGCTTATGAGCAGCTCTTC. Translating it yields CASRLTGTSGLRGAYEQLF.

The table lists this clonotype with a count of one. The CDR3 DNA sequence: TGCAGTGCTAACGTTCGACTAGCGGGAGGACCGATCTACGAGCAGTACTTC. Its protein product is CSANVRLAGGPIYEQYF. The V gene is TRBV20-1, the J gene TRBJ2-7, with 13 bases lining up with TRBD2. Germline CDR1 reads DFQATT; CDR2 reads SNEGSKA (reference sequence). The CDR3 has 17 amino acids. With V trimmed by 4 bases and J by 3 bases, 12 bases remained unmatched.

This clonotype was counted between two and nine times. The CDR3 DNA reads as TGTGCCAGCAGTCCCACAGGGGGCGGGGACATTCAGTACTTC. Its protein is CASSPTGGGDIQYF. This chain connects TRBV7-3 to TRBJ2-4, with 9 bases identical to TRBD1. The germline V gene encodes CDR1 SGHTA and CDR2 FQGTGA. V gave up 6 bases and J gave up 8 bases; unmatched junction bases: 8. This CDR3 is 14 amino acids long. Based on the CDR3 plus reference TRBV7-3 and TRBJ2-4, the full variable domain is GAGVSQTPSNKVTEKGKYVELRCDPISGHTALYWYRQSLGQGPEFLIYFQGTGAADDSGLPNDRFFAVRPEGSVSTLKIQRTERGDSAVYLCASSPTGGGDIQYFGAGTRLSVL.

On this clonotype itself: Its ends do not fully match the called genes, so a read error is possible. V usage is TRBV7-8 and J usage is TRBJ1-6, with 7 bases that match TRBD1. The germline V gene has CDR1 SGHVS and CDR2 FQNEAQ. The CDR3 covers 15 residues. CDR3 in DNA: TGCGCCAGCAGCTTAGTAGGTCAGGGGGTAAGACCCCTCCACTTT. It specifies CASSLVGQGVRPLHF.

A remark on this clonotype: A read error may explain this, as a much larger clone is one base away. J is TRBJ2-6 and V is TRBV27; 8 bases align to TRBD1. Germline CDR1 is MNHEY and CDR2 is SMNVEV (reference sequence). The CDR3 is 17 residues long. In DNA form, the CDR3 reads TGTACCACCACCACCGGGACAGGAGGATCTGGGGCCAACGTCCTGACTTTC. Translating gives CTTTTGTGGSGANVLTF.

This clonotype showed up just a few times. The V gene is TRBV6-2 or TRBV6-3, the J gene TRBJ2-1, with 13 bases matching TRBD2. This CDR3 is 17 amino acids long. After removal of 0 bases from V and 7 bases from J, the junction contained 6 bases not matched to a gene. The germline V gene encodes CDR1 MNHEY and CDR2 SVGEGT. Here the CDR3 reads CASSYSTSGGARNEQFF. CDR3 nucleotide sequence: TGTGCCAGCAGTTACTCTACTAGCGGGGGGGCCAGGAATGAGCAGTTCTTC.

This clonotype showed up just a few times. This chain links TRBV29-1 with TRBJ1-2; the D is unclear. V dropped 4 bases and J dropped 2 bases, with 8 bases sitting between them. Germline V gives CDR1 SQVTM, CDR2 ANQGSEA. The CDR3 is 12 amino acids. The CDR3 region has the DNA TGCAGCGTTGTCGTAGGAAACTATGGCTACACCTTC. Translating gives CSVVVGNYGYTF.

V usage is TRBV11-2 and J usage is TRBJ2-1; 7 bases fit TRBD1. Germline-derived CDR1 and CDR2 are SGHAT and FQNNGV. Trimming cost V 1 base and J 5 bases; bases outside gene matches: 8. This CDR3 region has 16 residues. The CDR3 coding sequence is TGTGCCAGCAGCTTAGTGGGGACAGCGACCCACAATGAGCAGTTCTTC. It encodes CASSLVGTATHNEQFF.

This rearrangement joins TRBV20-1 to TRBJ2-1, with TRBD2 matching 9 bases. TRBJ2-7 matches the DNA end more closely, so the J call is doubtful. Germline V gene data show CDR1 as DFQATT and CDR2 as SNEGSKA (reference sequence). The CDR3 is 14 amino acids. This CDR3 is CSAREEREVYEQYF. Written as DNA, the CDR3 is TGCAGTGCTAGAGAGGAGCGGGAGGTTTACGAGCAGTACTTC.

This sequence joins TRBV7-9 and TRBJ2-5, with D perhaps matching TRBD2 (5 bases). CDR3 length: 15 amino acids. Germline CDR1 is SEHNR and CDR2 is FQNEAQ (reference sequence). V shed 4 bases and J shed 1 base, with 13 bases lying between them. The CDR3 loop reads CASSSDSEPQETQYF. The CDR3 DNA reads as TGTGCCAGCAGCTCGGACTCTGAGCCCCAAGAGACCCAGTACTTC.

The chain combines TRBV25-1 with TRBJ2-1, with 8 bases fitting TRBD2. The V and J ends lost 6 bases and 1 base, in that order; junction bases with no gene match: 11. The V gene's germline CDR1 is MGHDK and CDR2 SYGVNS. This CDR3 is built from 17 residues. The CDR3 DNA follows: TGTGCCAGCAGCGCCCCCGGGCTAGCGGGTTCCTACAATGAGCAGTTCTTC. This encodes CASSAPGLAGSYNEQFF.

The rearrangement links TRBV29-1 to TRBJ2-7, with 10 positions matching TRBD2. This CDR3 contains 16 residues. Germline V gene data show CDR1 as SQVTM and CDR2 as ANQGSEA. V shed 6 bases, J shed 5 bases, and the junction held 16 bases outside the gene matches. CDR3: CSVREALAGNYDEQYF. CDR3 coding DNA: TGCAGCGTCAGAGAGGCACTAGCGGGGAACTATGACGAGCAGTACTTC.